The 30 T cell receptor beta chains below were found in one sample sequenced in a study of shared clonotypes between healthy human individuals. Data came from immunoSEQ multiplex PCR; TCRdb stores just in-frame clones and leaves some out. This sample has 1 million to 1.2 million clones; around three quarters occur once, and the top ten carry 0.89%. Specimen: memory CD4+ T cells from PBMCs. This sample's subset: CD45RA-negative fraction. These receptors all stem from a man aged 18 to 30 in good health. Some clones in this sample may be carry-over from other donors' samples.

The genes are TRBV7-2 and TRBJ1-5; D is ambiguous. Germline assignment: CDR1 SGHTA and CDR2 FQGNSA. Trimming took off 5 bases at V and 2 bases at J, with 10 bases between the two ends. The CDR3 sequence is 14 residues long. The CDR3 DNA is TGTGCCAGCAGCCCCTTCCTCGGCAATCAGCCCCAGCATTTT. Residues: CASSPFLGNQPQHF.

V is TRBV5-6 and J is TRBJ2-7, with 9 bases that match TRBD2. The germline V gene has CDR1 SGHDT and CDR2 YYEEEE. The trim removed 2 bases at V and 1 base at J, leaving 7 bases unmatched. The length of the CDR3 is 16 residues. CDR3 region: CASSFGPTSGSYEQYF. The CDR3 DNA is TGTGCCAGCAGCTTTGGCCCGACTAGCGGATCCTACGAGCAGTACTTC.

This clone was recorded once. The CDR3: CAWISRDLANYGYTF. CDR3 in DNA: TGTGCCTGGATTTCCAGGGACCTAGCTAACTATGGCTACACCTTC. V and J are TRBV30 and TRBJ1-2; D might be TRBD1 (5 bases). The CDR3 loop spans 15 amino acids. The germline V and J ends were trimmed by 4 bases and 0 bases, with 15 bases remaining between them. Germline assignment: CDR1 GTSNPN and CDR2 SVGIG (reference sequence). Full variable domain (rest looked up from reference TRBV30 and TRBJ1-2): SQTIHQWPATLVQPVGSPLSLECTVEGTSNPNLYWYRQAAGRGLQLLFYSVGIGQISSEVPQNLSASRPQDRQFILSSKKLLLSDSGFYLCAWISRDLANYGYTFGSGTRLTVV.

The chain has TRBV29-1 and TRBJ1-1; possibly TRBD1 for D (6 bases). Trimming stripped 6 bases from V and 3 bases from J, with 17 bases between. The CDR3 contains 14 residues. Germline values: CDR1 SQVTM, CDR2 ANQGSEA. The CDR3: CSVRGINRDTEAFF. The DNA for the CDR3 is TGCAGCGTGAGGGGGATTAACCGGGACACTGAAGCTTTCTTT.

The chain recombines TRBV6-5 with TRBJ1-2; 8 bases are a match to TRBD1. The CDR3 is made up of 14 amino acids. V shed 2 bases, J shed 8 bases, and the junction held 7 bases outside the gene matches. The germline gives CDR1 MNHEY, CDR2 SVGAGI. CDR3 nucleotides: TGTGCCAGCAGTTACGGCAGGGGGCTTTCGGGCTACACCTTC. Translated, it gives CASSYGRGLSGYTF.

The gene calls are TRBV7-6 and TRBJ2-5, with 10 bases aligning to TRBD2. The CDR3 has 16 amino acids. Germline values: CDR1 SGHVS, CDR2 FNYEAQ. V shed 1 base and J 3 bases; nucleotides not matched to a gene: 5. The DNA for the CDR3 is TGTGCCAGCAGCTTAGAACGGACTAGCGGTGAAGAGACCCAGTACTTC. This codes for CASSLERTSGEETQYF.

The V and J genes are TRBV4-3 and TRBJ2-7; D is undetermined. CDR1 and CDR2 (germline): LGHNA, YSLEER. V gave up 3 bases and J gave up 4 bases, with 13 bases separating them. The CDR3 runs to 14 residues. The CDR3, as DNA: TGCGCCAGCAGCCATTCATCTGCGGATTACGAGCAGTACTTC. Protein sequence: CASSHSSADYEQYF.

The chain employs TRBV19 and TRBJ2-5; the D gene is possibly TRBD2 (5 bases). Trimming took 3 bases from V and 1 from J, leaving 9 bases between them. The CDR3 totals 14 residues. Germline assignment: CDR1 LNHDA and CDR2 SQIVND (reference sequence). CDR3 in amino acids: CASSISSVQETQYF. DNA of the CDR3: TGTGCCAGTAGTATTAGTAGCGTCCAAGAGACCCAGTACTTC.

This rearrangement joins TRBV6-6 to TRBJ1-2, with TRBD1 as a possible D gene (6 bases). V gave up 0 bases and J gave up 6 bases, with 14 bases separating them. CDR1 and CDR2 (germline): MNHNY, SVGAGI (reference sequence). The CDR3 has 15 amino acids. The chain's CDR3 is CASSYSLGTLDGYTF. In nucleotides, the CDR3 is TGTGCCAGCAGTTACTCATTGGGGACACTGGATGGCTACACCTTC.

The CDR3 bases are TGCAGTGGCATGTCTAATGAAAAACTGTTTTTT. Residues: CSGMSNEKLFF. The chain is built from TRBV20-1 and TRBJ1-4; D remains ambiguous. The length of the CDR3 is 11 residues. The V gene lost 7 bases and the J gene lost 3 bases, with 6 bases spanning the gap. Per the germline V gene, CDR1 is DFQATT and CDR2 is SNEGSKA (reference sequence).

As regards this clone: This may be a read error, as it is one base from a much larger clone. J is TRBJ1-1 and V is TRBV5-4, with 10 bases lining up with TRBD1. V lost 0 bases and J lost 8; bases outside the gene matches: 1. The CDR3 sequence is 13 residues long. Germline CDR1 is SGHNT and CDR2 is YYREEE (reference sequence). DNA of the CDR3: TGTGCCAGCAGCTTGGAGACAGGGGGCGAAGCTTTCTTT. Protein product: CASSLETGGEAFF.

This chain's CDR3 is CASIYGTGADTQYF. The CDR3 region has the DNA TGTGCCAGCATATACGGGACGGGCGCAGATACGCAGTATTTT. The V gene is TRBV28, the J gene TRBJ2-3; either TRBD1 or TRBD2 may supply D (5 bases each). Trimming pared 7 bases from V and 4 bases from J, leaving 15 bases between. Per germline, CDR1 MDHEN and CDR2 SYDVKM. The CDR3 is 14 residues long.

This clone has a handful of counts. This sequence joins TRBV28 and TRBJ2-7, with 9 bases that match TRBD2. The CDR3 length is 14 residues. Germline-derived CDR1 and CDR2 are MDHEN and SYDVKM. J gave up 5 bases and V 10 bases, and 12 bases lay outside the gene matches. The CDR3 nucleotides read TGTGCCACAGACCCTAGCGGGAAACGGGACGAGCAGTACTTC. Its protein product is CATDPSGKRDEQYF. Drawing the rest from reference TRBV28 and TRBJ2-7, the complete variable domain is DVKVTQSSRYLVKRTGEKVFLECVQDMDHENMFWYRQDPGLGLRLIYFSYDVKMKEKGDIPEGYSVSREKKERFSLILESASTNQTSMYLCATDPSGKRDEQYFGPGTRLTVT.

There are a few counts of this clone. The V call is TRBV7-2, the J call TRBJ2-2; D is unclear. The CDR3 totals 16 residues. Germline V gene data show CDR1 as SGHTA and CDR2 as FQGNSA. The ends were cut back, 1 base at V and 2 bases at J, with 11 bases in the middle. The CDR3: CASSLGLGRNTGELFF. As DNA, the CDR3 is TGTGCCAGCAGCTTAGGTCTTGGCAGAAACACCGGGGAGCTGTTTTTT.

A note on this clone: A much more abundant neighbour one base away suggests this may be a read error. The genes are TRBV11-3 and TRBJ2-2; the match to TRBD1 covers 7 bases. Germline lookup yields CDR1 SGHNT and CDR2 YENEEA. The V segment lost 5 bases and the J segment 3 bases; nucleotides outside the gene matches: 0. The CDR3 extends over 13 amino acids. CDR3 amino acids: CASSTGDTGELFF. The CDR3 DNA reads TGTGCCAGCAGCACAGGGGACACCGGGGAGCTGTTTTTT.

Regarding this clone: It differs at one base from a far larger clone, so likely a read error. Other DNA sequences within the sample encode an identical CDR3. The chain couples TRBV30 to TRBJ1-5, with unresolved D. The CDR3 has 15 amino acids. The germline CDR1 and CDR2 sequences are GTSNPN and SVGIG (reference sequence). Deletions cut 0 bases from V and 4 bases from J, with 13 bases between. The CDR3 DNA follows: TGTGCCTGGAGTGTACCCATATCAGGTAATCAGCCCCAGCATTTT. Encoded protein: CAWSVPISGNQPQHF.

This sequence joins TRBV7-9 and TRBJ2-2, with D uncertain. The germline CDR1 and CDR2 sequences are SEHNR and FQNEAQ (reference sequence). This CDR3 is built from 13 residues. V lost 4 bases, J lost 0 bases, and 3 bases lay in between. This chain's CDR3 is CASSSANTGELFF. The CDR3 DNA reads as TGTGCCAGCAGCTCCGCGAACACCGGGGAGCTGTTTTTT.

The rearrangement uses TRBV5-1 and TRBJ2-7; D possibly corresponds to TRBD1 (6 bases). The CDR3 extends over 14 amino acids. Germline-derived CDR1 and CDR2 are SGHRS and YFSETQ. Trimming left V 4 bases short and J 3 bases short, with 14 bases between. The chain's CDR3 is CASSPEQGGYEQYF. For the CDR3, the DNA is TGCGCCAGCAGCCCGGAACAGGGCGGCTACGAGCAGTACTTC.

The CDR3 DNA is TGTGCCAGCAGCCGACCGCCGAGCTCCTACGAGCAGTACTTC. Its protein product is CASSRPPSSYEQYF. The rearrangement uses TRBV28 and TRBJ2-7; D is ambiguous. Germline V gene data show CDR1 as MDHEN and CDR2 as SYDVKM. There are 14 residues in the CDR3. Between the trimmed V and J ends, which lost 6 bases and 0 bases, there was a span of 12 bases.

This rearrangement joins TRBV7-3 to TRBJ2-1; D call uncertain. The CDR3 has 13 amino acids. Germline-derived CDR1 and CDR2 are SGHTA and FQGTGA. Trimming pared 5 bases from V and 6 bases from J, leaving 11 bases between. CDR3 nucleotides: TGTGCCAGCAGCCCAGACTTCCTCAATGAGCAGTTCTTC. It specifies CASSPDFLNEQFF.

This sequence joins TRBV28 and TRBJ2-3; 14 bases match TRBD2. The germline gives CDR1 MDHEN, CDR2 SYDVKM. J lost 4 bases, V lost 4 bases, and 7 bases had no gene match. This CDR3 has 17 amino acids. In nucleotides, the CDR3 is TGTGCCAGCAGTTCCAGACTAGCGGGAGGGGGGGCAGATACGCAGTATTTT. Translated, it gives CASSSRLAGGGADTQYF.

This rearrangement joins TRBV7-2 to TRBJ1-1; 8 positions agree with TRBD1. CDR3 size: 16 residues. CDR1 SGHTA and CDR2 FQGNSA come from the germline V gene. V gave up 5 bases and J gave up 0 bases; unmatched junction bases: 8. CDR3 bases: TGTGCCAGCAGCCCCAGCCGGGACAGGCTGAACACTGAAGCTTTCTTT. Translation: CASSPSRDRLNTEAFF. Variable domain in full (rest from reference TRBV7-2 and TRBJ1-1): GAGVSQSPSNKVTEKGKDVELRCDPISGHTALYWYRQSLGQGLEFLIYFQGNSAPDKSGLPSDRFSAERTGGSVSTLTIQRTQQEDSAVYLCASSPSRDRLNTEAFFGQGTRLTVV.

The chain is built from TRBV6-5 and TRBJ1-6; TRBD1 might be the D (5 bases). CDR1 MNHEY and CDR2 SVGAGI come from the germline V gene. The V end was cut by 7 bases, the J end by 0 bases, with 10 bases between. This CDR3 comprises 15 residues. The chain's CDR3 is CASMGDSSYNSPLHF. The CDR3 region has the DNA TGTGCCAGCATGGGGGATAGCTCCTATAATTCACCCCTCCACTTT.

V gene TRBV29-1 combines with J gene TRBJ2-7; no reliable D call. V was pared by 4 bases and J by 9 bases, with 10 bases between. CDR1 is SQVTM, CDR2 ANQGSEA, per germline. The CDR3 loop spans 10 amino acids. CDR3 sequence: CSVAGIAQYF. The CDR3 nucleotides read TGCAGCGTTGCAGGAATAGCGCAGTACTTC.

J is TRBJ2-7 and V is TRBV9, with D possibly TRBD1 on 6 matching bases. The germline CDR1 and CDR2 sequences are SGDLS and YYNGEE. V was pared by 6 bases and J by 2 bases, with 15 bases between. The CDR3 sequence is 14 residues long. The CDR3 nucleotides read TGTGCCAGCACCCGGGACATGTGGGCCTACGAGCAGTACTTC. It specifies CASTRDMWAYEQYF.

This clone was seen once. For the CDR3, the DNA is TGTGCCATCAGTGACGACAGGGAACGACTCTCTGGCTACACCTTC. Residues: CAISDDRERLSGYTF. The rearrangement joins TRBV10-3 to TRBJ1-2, with 7 bases identical to TRBD1. This CDR3 is 15 amino acids long. J gave up 7 bases and V 3 bases, and 11 bases lay outside the gene matches. Germline CDR1 ENHRY, CDR2 SYGVKD.

V is TRBV30 and J is TRBJ1-6; TRBD1 might be the D (6 bases). This CDR3 has 14 residues. V lost 3 bases and J lost 10, with 16 bases in between. Per the germline V gene, CDR1 is GTSNPN and CDR2 is SVGIG (reference sequence). This CDR3 reads CAWRWGGTGSPLHF. DNA of the CDR3: TGTGCCTGGAGGTGGGGGGGCACTGGGTCACCCCTCCACTTT.

The rearrangement links TRBV11-2 to TRBJ2-7, with D hard to call. The CDR3 consists of 15 residues. Germline V CDR1 and CDR2: SGHAT, FQNNGV. V was clipped by 4 bases and J by 1 base, with 14 bases between them. CDR3 nucleotides: TGTGCCAGCAGCTCCCCCGCGGTTAGGTCCTACGAGCAGTACTTC. Its translation is CASSSPAVRSYEQYF.

This clone was seen only a few times. Here the CDR3 reads CASSLDLWGANEKLFF. For the CDR3, the DNA is TGTGCCAGCAGCTTAGACCTCTGGGGCGCAAATGAAAAACTGTTTTTT. V usage is TRBV11-2 and J usage is TRBJ1-4; perhaps TRBD1 as D (5 bases). The CDR3 sequence is 16 residues long. Trimming left V 0 bases short and J 5 bases short, with 13 bases between. CDR1 SGHAT and CDR2 FQNNGV come from the germline V gene.

The sample holds a few counts of this clone. The V gene is TRBV13, the J gene TRBJ2-3, with 9 nucleotides matching TRBD2. Trimming took 1 base from V and 1 from J; bases not matched to a gene: 3. Looked up from germline, CDR1 is PRHDT and CDR2 is FYEKMQ (reference sequence). The CDR3 spans 16 residues. This CDR3 reads CASSLVAGGGTDTQYF. The DNA for the CDR3 is TGTGCCAGCAGCTTAGTGGCGGGAGGGGGCACAGATACGCAGTATTTT.